This record looks at one T cell receptor beta chain sequence and its context. The antigen is not known. Caucasian individuals from Russia who were healthy and aged about 6 to 95 acted as donors. These data originate in a study of blood T cells in healthy people across ages. Whole-study context: Template switching captured about one barcoded beta molecule per two T cells. The study, taken as a whole, reports: Unsorted PBMC material precluded a definitive naive versus antigen-experienced comparison.

A second PCR, run for roughly 6 to 11 cycles, used a sample-barcoded 5' primer plus a J-beta primer mix. TCRdb processed the 5' RACE reads anew with MiXCR; each CDR3 protein has one entry. Of approximately 780,000 distinct CDR3 sequences listed, roughly 25% are singletons. Germline CDR1 is SEHNR and CDR2 is FQNEAQ (reference sequence). The CDR3 has 14 amino acids. Trimming cost V 5 bases and J 5 bases, with 15 bases left between them. This same sample was also part of a study on T cells of mothers and their children. This second study says: During the second PCR, the M1S primer introduced sample barcodes along with 2-4 random nucleotides.

Sequenced sample: blood. This sequence joins TRBV7-9 and TRBJ2-5; D is possibly TRBD2 (6 bases). The sequence derives from a boy younger than 18 in good health. This CDR3 is CASSPEAAGETQYF. The CDR3 region has the DNA TGTGCCAGCAGCCCCGAGGCAGCGGGCGAGACCCAGTACTTC.